This note documents a single T cell receptor beta chain sequence. The antigen is not known. This entry belongs to a study of cytomegalovirus exposure and HLA in healthy donors. Study observations and caveats: Among the CMV-associated chains, a few were confirmed in vitro as specific for CMV antigens. Investigators reported 150 to 200 TCR beta chains as tied to cytomegalovirus. Despite most TCR sequences being rare, some public TCRs occurred in many donors.

Method: immunoSEQ multiplex PCR; TCRdb's copy keeps in-frame clones and lacks some. The sample lists 95,000 to 150,000 clones, 89% occurring once. Germline V gene data show CDR1 as SGHRS and CDR2 as YFSETQ. Between the trimmed V and J ends, which lost 9 bases and 3 bases, there was a span of 9 bases. This CDR3 spans 12 amino acids. The donors were members of the validation cohort, which comprised 120 subjects and was separate from the first cohort of roughly 700 subjects. Sequenced: PBMCs. This chain links TRBV5-1 with TRBJ1-4, with D possibly matching TRBD1 (6 bases). This TCR was recovered from a woman under 30 in good health and CMV-seronegative. The CDR3 is CATKGANEKLFF. The CDR3 nucleotides read TGCGCCACCAAGGGGGCTAATGAAAAACTGTTTTTT.